This T cell receptor beta chain is from a study of neurological immune-mediated disorders. CDR1 and CDR2 (germline): DFQATT, SNEGSKA (reference sequence). This CDR3 is 15 amino acids long. Trimming removed 3 bases from V and 0 bases from J; junction bases left unmatched: 4. This clonotype came up many times. Using its own MiXCR run on the 5' RACE reads, TCRdb lists one record per CDR3 protein. The table has around 30,000 distinct CDR3 sequences, approximately 1.5% seen once. Sequenced: PBMCs. The clonotype comes from a woman in her twenties or thirties with multiple sclerosis. This sequence joins TRBV20-1 and TRBJ2-1; the match to TRBD2 covers 8 bases. The CDR3 reads CSASGLAGSYNEQFF. DNA of the CDR3: TGCAGTGCTAGTGGTCTAGCGGGCTCCTACAATGAGCAGTTCTTC.